The clone carrying this TCR beta chain was counted ten times or more. The entry originates in a study of T cell repertoires in cytomegalovirus infection. The CDR3 covers 14 residues. The V gene lost 4 bases and the J gene lost 6 bases, with 14 bases spanning the gap. CDR1 is MDHEN and CDR2 is SYDVKM in the germline V gene. TCRdb itself ran the reads through MiXCR, one entry per CDR3 protein. There are about 260,000 distinct CDR3 sequences in the sample; approximately 8.3% occur only once, and about 15% lies in the top ten. The sequence was obtained from a human donor in good health (CMV status not recorded). Some clones in this sample may be carry-over from other donors' samples. The chain carries TRBV28 and TRBJ2-3; D gene ambiguous. The sequencing sample was made of PBMCs. CDR3 protein: CASSSSSDLDTQYF. DNA of the CDR3: TGTGCCAGCAGTTCCTCCTCGGACCTGGATACGCAGTATTTT.